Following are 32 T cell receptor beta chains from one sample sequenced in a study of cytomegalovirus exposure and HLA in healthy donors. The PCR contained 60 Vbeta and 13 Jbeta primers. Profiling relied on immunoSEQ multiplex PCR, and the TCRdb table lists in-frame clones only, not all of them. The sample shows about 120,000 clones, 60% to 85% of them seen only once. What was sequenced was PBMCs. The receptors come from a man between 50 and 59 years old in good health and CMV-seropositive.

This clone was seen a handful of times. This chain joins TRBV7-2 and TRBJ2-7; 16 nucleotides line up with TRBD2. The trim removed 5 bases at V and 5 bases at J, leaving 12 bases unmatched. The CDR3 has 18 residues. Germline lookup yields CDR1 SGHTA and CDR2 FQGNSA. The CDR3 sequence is CASSPGTSGRAYLDEQYF. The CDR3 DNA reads TGTGCCAGCAGCCCCGGGACTAGCGGGAGGGCCTACCTCGACGAGCAGTACTTC.

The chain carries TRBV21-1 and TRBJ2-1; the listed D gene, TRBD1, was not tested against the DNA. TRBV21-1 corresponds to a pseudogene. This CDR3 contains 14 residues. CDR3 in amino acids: CASSKQRQGGGQFF. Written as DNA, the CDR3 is TGTGCCAGCAGCAAGCAACGACAGGGCGGTGGGCAGTTCTTC.

The CDR3 nucleotides read TGCGCCAGCAGCCATACCACAGGGCGGACTTCCAATGAAAAACTGTTTTTT. It is translated as CASSHTTGRTSNEKLFF. The chain couples TRBV4-1 to TRBJ1-4, with D possibly TRBD1 on 6 matching bases. The CDR3 loop spans 17 amino acids. The V gene's germline CDR1 is MGHRA and CDR2 YSYEKL. V was cut by 3 bases and J by 5 bases, with 19 bases left in between.

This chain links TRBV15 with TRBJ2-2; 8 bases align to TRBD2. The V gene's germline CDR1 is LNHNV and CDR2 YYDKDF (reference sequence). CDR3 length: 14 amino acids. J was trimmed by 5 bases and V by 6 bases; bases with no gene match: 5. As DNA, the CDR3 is TGTGCCACCAGAACCCCGGGGGGGACCGGGGAGCTGTTTTTT. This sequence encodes CATRTPGGTGELFF.

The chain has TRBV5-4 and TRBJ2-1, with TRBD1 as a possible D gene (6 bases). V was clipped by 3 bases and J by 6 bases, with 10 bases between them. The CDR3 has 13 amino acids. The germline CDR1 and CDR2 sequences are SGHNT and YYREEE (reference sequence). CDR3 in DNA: TGTGCCAGCAGCTCACAGGGTCTCAATGAGCAGTTCTTC. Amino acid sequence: CASSSQGLNEQFF.

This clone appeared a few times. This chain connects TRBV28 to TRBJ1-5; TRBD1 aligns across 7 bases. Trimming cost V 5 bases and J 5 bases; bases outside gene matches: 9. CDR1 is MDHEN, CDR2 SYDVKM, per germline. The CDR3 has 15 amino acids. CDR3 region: CASSRQGGSDQPQHF. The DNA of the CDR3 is TGTGCCAGCAGTAGACAGGGCGGGTCGGATCAGCCCCAGCATTTT.

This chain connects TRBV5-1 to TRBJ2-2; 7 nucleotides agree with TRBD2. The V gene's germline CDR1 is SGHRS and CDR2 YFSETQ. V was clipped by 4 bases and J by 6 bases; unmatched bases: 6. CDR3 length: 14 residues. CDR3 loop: CASSTERGSGELFF. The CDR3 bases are TGCGCCAGCAGCACGGAGCGGGGATCCGGGGAGCTGTTTTTT.

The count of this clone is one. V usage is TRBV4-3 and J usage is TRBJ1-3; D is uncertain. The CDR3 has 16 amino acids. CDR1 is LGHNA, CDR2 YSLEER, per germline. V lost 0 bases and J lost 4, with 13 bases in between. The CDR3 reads CASSQEVSVEGNTIYF. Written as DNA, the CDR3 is TGCGCCAGCAGCCAAGAGGTGTCAGTGGAGGGAAACACCATATATTTT.

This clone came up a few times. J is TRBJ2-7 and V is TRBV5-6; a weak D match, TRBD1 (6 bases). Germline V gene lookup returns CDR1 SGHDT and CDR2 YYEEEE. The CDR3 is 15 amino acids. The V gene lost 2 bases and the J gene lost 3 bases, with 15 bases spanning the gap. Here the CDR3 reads CASSFGLQGFYEQYF. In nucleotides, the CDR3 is TGTGCCAGCAGCTTCGGTCTACAGGGATTCTACGAGCAGTACTTC.

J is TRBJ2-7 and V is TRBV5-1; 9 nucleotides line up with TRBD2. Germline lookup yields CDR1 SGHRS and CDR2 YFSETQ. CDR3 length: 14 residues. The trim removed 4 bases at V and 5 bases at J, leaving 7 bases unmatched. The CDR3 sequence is CASSTVAGDHEQYF. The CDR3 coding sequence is TGCGCCAGCAGCACCGTAGCGGGAGACCACGAGCAGTACTTC.

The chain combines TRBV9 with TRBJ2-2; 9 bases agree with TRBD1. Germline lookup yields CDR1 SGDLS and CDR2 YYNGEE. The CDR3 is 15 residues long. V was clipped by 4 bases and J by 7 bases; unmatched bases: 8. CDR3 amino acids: CASSPRQGEGGELFF. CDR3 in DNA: TGTGCCAGCAGCCCTCGACAGGGGGAGGGCGGGGAGCTGTTTTTT.

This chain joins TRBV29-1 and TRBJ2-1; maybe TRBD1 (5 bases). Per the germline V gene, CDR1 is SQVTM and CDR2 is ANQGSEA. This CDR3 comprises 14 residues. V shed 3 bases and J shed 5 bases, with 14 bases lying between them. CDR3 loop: CSVEETAQNNEQFF. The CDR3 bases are TGCAGCGTTGAGGAGACAGCCCAAAACAATGAGCAGTTCTTC.

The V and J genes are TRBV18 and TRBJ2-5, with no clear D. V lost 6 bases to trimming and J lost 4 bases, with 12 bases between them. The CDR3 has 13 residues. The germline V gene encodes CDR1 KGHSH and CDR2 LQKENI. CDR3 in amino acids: CASSERLTETQYF. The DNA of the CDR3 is TGTGCCAGCTCGGAGAGGCTCACAGAGACCCAGTACTTC.

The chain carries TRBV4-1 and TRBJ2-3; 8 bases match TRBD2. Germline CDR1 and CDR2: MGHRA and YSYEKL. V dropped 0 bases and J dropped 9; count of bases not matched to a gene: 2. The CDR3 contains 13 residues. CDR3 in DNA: TGCGCCAGCAGCCAAGATCGCGGGGGGACGCAGTATTTT. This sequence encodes CASSQDRGGTQYF.

CDR3 DNA sequence: TGTGCCAGTCGTACTTCCGGGACAGGGGGTGGCGGCTACACCTTC. Encoded protein: CASRTSGTGGGGYTF. The V call is TRBV19, the J call TRBJ1-2, with 11 bases matching TRBD1. Unmatched junction bases numbered 13, after V lost 8 bases and J lost 8 bases. The CDR3 runs to 15 residues. Germline V gene lookup returns CDR1 LNHDA and CDR2 SQIVND (reference sequence).

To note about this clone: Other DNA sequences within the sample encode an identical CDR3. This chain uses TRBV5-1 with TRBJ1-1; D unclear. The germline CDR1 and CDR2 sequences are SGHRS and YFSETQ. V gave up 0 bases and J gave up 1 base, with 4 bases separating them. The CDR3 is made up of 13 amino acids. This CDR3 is CASSLGGNTEAFF. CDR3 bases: TGCGCCAGCAGCTTGGGAGGGAACACTGAAGCTTTCTTT.

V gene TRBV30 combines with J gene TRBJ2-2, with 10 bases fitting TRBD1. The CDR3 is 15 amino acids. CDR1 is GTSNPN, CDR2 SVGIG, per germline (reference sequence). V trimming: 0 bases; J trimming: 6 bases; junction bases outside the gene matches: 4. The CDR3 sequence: CAWSVLGQGPGELFF. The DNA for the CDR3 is TGTGCCTGGAGTGTACTGGGACAGGGGCCCGGGGAGCTGTTTTTT. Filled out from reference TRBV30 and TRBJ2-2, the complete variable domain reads SQTIHQWPATLVQPVGSPLSLECTVEGTSNPNLYWYRQAAGRGLQLLFYSVGIGQISSEVPQNLSASRPQDRQFILSSKKLLLSDSGFYLCAWSVLGQGPGELFFGEGSRLTVL.

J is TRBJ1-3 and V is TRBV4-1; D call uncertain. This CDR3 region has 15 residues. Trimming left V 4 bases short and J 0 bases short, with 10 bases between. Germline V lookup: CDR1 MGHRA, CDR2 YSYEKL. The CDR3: CASSREPYSGNTIYF. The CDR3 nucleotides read TGCGCCAGCAGCCGAGAACCCTACTCTGGAAACACCATATATTTT.

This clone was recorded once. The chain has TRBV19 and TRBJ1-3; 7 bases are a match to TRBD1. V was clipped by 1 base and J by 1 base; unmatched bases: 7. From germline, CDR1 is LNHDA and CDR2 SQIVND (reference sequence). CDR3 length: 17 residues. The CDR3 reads CASSIGTGTASGNTIYF. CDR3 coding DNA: TGTGCCAGTAGTATAGGAACCGGGACAGCGTCTGGAAACACCATATATTTT.

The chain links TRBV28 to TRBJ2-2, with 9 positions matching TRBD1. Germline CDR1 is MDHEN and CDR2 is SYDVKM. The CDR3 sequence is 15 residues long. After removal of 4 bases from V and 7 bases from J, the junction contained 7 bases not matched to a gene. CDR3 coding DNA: TGTGCCAGCAGTTCCGGGACAGGGTTCATCGGGGAGCTGTTTTTT. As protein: CASSSGTGFIGELFF.

The CDR3 sequence: CARSSRDRLNTGELFF. CDR3 DNA: TGTGCCAGAAGCTCCCGGGATAGGCTGAACACCGGGGAGCTGTTTTTT. This rearrangement joins TRBV5-3 to TRBJ2-2; D is possibly TRBD2 (5 bases). TRBV5-3 is placed among ORFs of uncertain function. V lost 3 bases, J lost 1 base, and 13 bases lay in between. The CDR3 sequence is 16 residues long.

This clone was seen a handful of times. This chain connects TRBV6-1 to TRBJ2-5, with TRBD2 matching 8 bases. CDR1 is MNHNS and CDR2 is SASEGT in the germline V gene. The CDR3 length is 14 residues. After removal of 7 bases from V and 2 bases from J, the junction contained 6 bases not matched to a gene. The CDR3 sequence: CASKSGTRQETQYF. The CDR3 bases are TGTGCCAGCAAGTCCGGGACTAGACAAGAGACCCAGTACTTC.

As DNA, the CDR3 is TGTGCCAGCAGTTCCCTCCCGGGACTAGCGGGAGAGACCAAAAACATTCAGTACTTC. Translated, it gives CASSSLPGLAGETKNIQYF. V usage is TRBV11-2 and J usage is TRBJ2-4; 14 nucleotides line up with TRBD2. The V gene end was trimmed by 6 bases and the J gene end by 2 bases; junction bases not matched to a gene: 12. The germline CDR1 and CDR2 sequences are SGHAT and FQNNGV. The CDR3 spans 19 residues.

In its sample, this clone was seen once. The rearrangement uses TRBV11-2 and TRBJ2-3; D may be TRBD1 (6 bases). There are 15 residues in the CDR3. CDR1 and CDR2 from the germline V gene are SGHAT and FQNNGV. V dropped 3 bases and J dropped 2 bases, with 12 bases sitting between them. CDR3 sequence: CASSFGGYHTDTQYF. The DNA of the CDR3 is TGTGCCAGCAGCTTTGGGGGCTACCACACAGATACGCAGTATTTT.

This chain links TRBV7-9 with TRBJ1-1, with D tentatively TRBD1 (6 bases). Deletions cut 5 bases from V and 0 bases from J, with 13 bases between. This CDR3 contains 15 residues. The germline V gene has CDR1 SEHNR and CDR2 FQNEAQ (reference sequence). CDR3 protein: CASSPPRGLNTEAFF. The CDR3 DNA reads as TGTGCCAGCAGCCCCCCCAGGGGATTGAACACTGAAGCTTTCTTT.

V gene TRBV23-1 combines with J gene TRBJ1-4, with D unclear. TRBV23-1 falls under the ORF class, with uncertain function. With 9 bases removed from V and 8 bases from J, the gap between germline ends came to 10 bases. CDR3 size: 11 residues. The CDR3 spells CASQGREKLFF. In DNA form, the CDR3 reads TGCGCCAGTCAAGGGAGGGAAAAACTGTTTTTT.

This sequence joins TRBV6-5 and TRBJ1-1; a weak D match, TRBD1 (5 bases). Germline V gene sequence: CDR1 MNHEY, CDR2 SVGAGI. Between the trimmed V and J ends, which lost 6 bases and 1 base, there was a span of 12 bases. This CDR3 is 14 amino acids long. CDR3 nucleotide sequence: TGTGCCAGCAGCCTGATGGACAAGAACACTGAAGCTTTCTTT. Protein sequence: CASSLMDKNTEAFF.

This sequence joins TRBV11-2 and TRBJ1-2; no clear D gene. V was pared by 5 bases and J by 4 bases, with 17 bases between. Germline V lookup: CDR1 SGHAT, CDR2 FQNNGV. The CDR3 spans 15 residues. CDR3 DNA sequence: TGTGCCAGCAGCGCCCGAGTATCCCCCCTCTATGGCTACACCTTC. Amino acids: CASSARVSPLYGYTF.

The DNA of the CDR3 is TGTGCCAGTAGTATCGATTACAGGGAACCATACAATGAGCAGTTCTTC. It yields the protein CASSIDYREPYNEQFF. The rearrangement uses TRBV19 and TRBJ2-1; D possibly corresponds to TRBD1 (6 bases). The CDR3 runs to 16 residues. Between the trimmed V and J ends, which lost 3 bases and 4 bases, there was a span of 16 bases. Germline V gene lookup returns CDR1 LNHDA and CDR2 SQIVND (reference sequence).

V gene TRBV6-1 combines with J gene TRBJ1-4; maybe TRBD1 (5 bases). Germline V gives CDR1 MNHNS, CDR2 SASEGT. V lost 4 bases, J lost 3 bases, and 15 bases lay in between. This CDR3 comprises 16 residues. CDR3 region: CASSVGRASSNEKLFF. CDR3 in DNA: TGTGCCAGCAGTGTTGGCAGGGCGTCGTCTAATGAAAAACTGTTTTTT.

The CDR3 DNA reads as TGCGCCAGGGAGACCGAGGGCTGGACTGAAGCTTTCTTT. Translated, it gives CARETEGWTEAFF. This rearrangement joins TRBV4-3 to TRBJ1-1, with D unclear. The CDR3 has 13 amino acids. Trimming shortened V by 9 bases and J by 5 bases, and 16 bases separated the two germline ends. Germline CDR1 is LGHNA and CDR2 is YSLEER.

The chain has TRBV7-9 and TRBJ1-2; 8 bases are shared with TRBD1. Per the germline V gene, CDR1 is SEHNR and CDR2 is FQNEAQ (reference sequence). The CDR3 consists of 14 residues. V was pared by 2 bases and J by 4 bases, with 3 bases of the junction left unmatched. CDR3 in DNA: TGTGCCAGCAGCTTAACCGGGACAGGCTATGGCTACACCTTC. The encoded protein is CASSLTGTGYGYTF.